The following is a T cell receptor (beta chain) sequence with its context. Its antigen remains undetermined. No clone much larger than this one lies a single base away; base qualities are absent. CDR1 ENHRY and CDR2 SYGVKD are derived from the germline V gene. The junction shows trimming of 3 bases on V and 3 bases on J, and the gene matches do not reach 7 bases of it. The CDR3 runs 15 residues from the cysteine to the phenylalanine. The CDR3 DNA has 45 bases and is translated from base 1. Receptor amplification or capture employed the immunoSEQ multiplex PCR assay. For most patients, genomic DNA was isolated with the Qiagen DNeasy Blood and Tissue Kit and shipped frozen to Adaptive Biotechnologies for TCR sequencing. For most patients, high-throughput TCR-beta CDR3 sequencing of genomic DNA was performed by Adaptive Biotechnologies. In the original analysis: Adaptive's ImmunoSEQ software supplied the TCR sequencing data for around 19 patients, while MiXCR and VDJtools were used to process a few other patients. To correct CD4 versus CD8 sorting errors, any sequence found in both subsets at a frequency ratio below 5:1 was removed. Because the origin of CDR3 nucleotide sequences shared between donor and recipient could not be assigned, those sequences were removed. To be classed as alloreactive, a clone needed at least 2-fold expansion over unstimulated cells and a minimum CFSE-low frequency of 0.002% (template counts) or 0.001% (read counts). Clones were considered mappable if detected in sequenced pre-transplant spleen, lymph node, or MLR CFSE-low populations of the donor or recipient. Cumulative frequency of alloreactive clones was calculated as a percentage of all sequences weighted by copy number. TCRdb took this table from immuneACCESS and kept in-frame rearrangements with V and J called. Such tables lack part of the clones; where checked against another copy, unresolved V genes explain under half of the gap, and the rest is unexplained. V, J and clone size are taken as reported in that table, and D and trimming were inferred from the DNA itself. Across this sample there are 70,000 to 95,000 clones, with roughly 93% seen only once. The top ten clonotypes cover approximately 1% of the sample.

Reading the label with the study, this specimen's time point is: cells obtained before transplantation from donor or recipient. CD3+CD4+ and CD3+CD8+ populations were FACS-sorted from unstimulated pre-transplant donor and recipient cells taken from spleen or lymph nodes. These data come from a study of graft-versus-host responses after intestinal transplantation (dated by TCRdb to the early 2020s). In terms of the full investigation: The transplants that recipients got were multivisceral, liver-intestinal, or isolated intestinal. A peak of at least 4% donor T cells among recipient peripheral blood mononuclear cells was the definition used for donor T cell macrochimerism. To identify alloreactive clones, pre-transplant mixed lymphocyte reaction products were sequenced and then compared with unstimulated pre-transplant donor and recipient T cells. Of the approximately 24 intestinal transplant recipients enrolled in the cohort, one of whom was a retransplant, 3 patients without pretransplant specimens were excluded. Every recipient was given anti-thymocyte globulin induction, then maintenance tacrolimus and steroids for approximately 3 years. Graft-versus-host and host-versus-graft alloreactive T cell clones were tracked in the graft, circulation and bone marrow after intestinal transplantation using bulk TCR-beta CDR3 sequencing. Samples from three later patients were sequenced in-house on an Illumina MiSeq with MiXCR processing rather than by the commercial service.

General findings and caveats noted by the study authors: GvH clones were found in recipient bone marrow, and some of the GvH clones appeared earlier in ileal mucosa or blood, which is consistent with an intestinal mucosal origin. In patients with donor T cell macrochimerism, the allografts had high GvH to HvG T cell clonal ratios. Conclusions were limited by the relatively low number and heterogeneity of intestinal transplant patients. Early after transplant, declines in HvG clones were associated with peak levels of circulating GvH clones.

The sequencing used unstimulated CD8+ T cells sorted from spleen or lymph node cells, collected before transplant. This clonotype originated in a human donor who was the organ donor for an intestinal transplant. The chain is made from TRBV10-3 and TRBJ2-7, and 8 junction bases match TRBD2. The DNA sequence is TGTGCCATCAGTGACGGGGGGGACGGCGACTACGAGCAGTACTTC. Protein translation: CAISDGGDGDYEQYF.